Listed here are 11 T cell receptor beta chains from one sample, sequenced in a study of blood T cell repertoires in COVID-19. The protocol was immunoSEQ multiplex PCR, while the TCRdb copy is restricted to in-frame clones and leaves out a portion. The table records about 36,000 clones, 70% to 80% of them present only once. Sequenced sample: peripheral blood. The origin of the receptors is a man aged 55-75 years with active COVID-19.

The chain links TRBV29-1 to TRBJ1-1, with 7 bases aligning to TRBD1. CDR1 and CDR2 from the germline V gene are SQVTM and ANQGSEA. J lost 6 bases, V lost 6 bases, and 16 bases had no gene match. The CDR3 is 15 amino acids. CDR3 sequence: CSVLADRYFSAEAFF. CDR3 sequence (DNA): TGCAGCGTCCTCGCGGACAGGTATTTTTCAGCTGAAGCTTTCTTT. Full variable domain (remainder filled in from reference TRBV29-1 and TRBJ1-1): SAVISQKPSRDICQRGTSLTIQCQVDSQVTMMFWYRQQPGQSLTLIATANQGSEATYESGFVIDKFPISRPNLTFSTLTVSNMSPEDSSIYLCSVLADRYFSAEAFFGQGTRLTVV.

The CDR3 loop is CATTGGYGYTF. CDR3 nucleotide sequence: TGTGCCACCACGGGTGGGTATGGCTACACCTTC. This chain uses TRBV15 with TRBJ1-2; D remains ambiguous. CDR1 is LNHNV and CDR2 is YYDKDF in the germline V gene (reference sequence). Between the trimmed V and J ends, which lost 7 bases and 5 bases, there was a span of 8 bases. The CDR3 contains 11 residues.

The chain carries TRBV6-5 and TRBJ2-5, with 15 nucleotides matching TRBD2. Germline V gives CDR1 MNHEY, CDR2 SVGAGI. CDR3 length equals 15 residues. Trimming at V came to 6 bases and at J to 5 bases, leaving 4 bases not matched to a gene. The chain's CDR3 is CASRSGTSGGETQYF. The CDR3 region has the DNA TGTGCCAGCAGGTCCGGGACTAGCGGGGGGGAGACCCAGTACTTC.

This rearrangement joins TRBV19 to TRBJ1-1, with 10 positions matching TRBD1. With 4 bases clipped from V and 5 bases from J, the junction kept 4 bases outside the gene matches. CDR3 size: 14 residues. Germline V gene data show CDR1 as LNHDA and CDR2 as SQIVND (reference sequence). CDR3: CASSRQGASTEAFF. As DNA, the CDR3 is TGTGCCAGTAGTAGACAGGGGGCGAGTACTGAAGCTTTCTTT.

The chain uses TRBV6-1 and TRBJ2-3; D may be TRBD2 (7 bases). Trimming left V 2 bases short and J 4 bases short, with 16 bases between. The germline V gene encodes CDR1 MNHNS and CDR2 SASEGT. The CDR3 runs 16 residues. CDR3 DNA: TGTGCCAGCAGTGAAAGGGGAGGGGGTGGGCCAGATACGCAGTATTTT. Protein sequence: CASSERGGGGPDTQYF.

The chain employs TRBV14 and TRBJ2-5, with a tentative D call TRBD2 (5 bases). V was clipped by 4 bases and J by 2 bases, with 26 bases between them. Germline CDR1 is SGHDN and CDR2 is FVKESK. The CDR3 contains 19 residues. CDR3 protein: CASSRTNTAWVAHQETQYF. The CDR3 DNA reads TGTGCCAGCAGCCGCACCAATACTGCCTGGGTAGCGCATCAAGAGACCCAGTACTTC.

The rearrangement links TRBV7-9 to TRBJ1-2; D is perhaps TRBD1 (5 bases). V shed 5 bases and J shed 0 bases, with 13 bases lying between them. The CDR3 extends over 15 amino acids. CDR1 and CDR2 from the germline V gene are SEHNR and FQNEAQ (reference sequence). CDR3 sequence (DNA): TGTGCCAGCAGCGTCGGACATCTAGCTAACTATGGCTACACCTTC. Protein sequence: CASSVGHLANYGYTF. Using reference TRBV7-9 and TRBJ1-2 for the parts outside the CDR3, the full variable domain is DTGVSQNPRHKITKRGQNVTFRCDPISEHNRLYWYRQTLGQGPEFLTYFQNEAQLEKSRLLSDRFSAERPKGSFSTLEIQRTEQGDSAMYLCASSVGHLANYGYTFGSGTRLTVV.

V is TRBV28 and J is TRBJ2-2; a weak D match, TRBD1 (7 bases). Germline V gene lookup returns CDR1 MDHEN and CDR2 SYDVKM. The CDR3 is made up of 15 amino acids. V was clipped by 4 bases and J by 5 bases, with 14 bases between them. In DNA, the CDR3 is TGTGCCAGCAGTTCGGGGGACAGAGATACCGGGGAGCTGTTTTTT. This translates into CASSSGDRDTGELFF.

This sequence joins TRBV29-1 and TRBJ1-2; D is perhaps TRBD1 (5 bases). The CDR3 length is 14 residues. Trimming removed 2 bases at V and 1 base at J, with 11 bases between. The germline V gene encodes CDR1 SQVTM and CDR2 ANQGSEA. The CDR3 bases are TGCAGCGTTGAAAACACAGGCCGTAACTATGGCTACACCTTC. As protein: CSVENTGRNYGYTF.

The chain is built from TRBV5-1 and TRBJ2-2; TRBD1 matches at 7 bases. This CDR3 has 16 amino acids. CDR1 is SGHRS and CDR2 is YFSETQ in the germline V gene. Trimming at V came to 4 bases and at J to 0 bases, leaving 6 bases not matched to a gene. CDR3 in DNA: TGCGCCAGCAGCCAAACCGGGACAGCGAACACCGGGGAGCTGTTTTTT. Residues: CASSQTGTANTGELFF.

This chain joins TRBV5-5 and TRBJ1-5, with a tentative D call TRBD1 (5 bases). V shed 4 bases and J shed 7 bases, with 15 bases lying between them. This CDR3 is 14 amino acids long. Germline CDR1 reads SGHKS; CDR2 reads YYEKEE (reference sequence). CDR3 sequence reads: CASSRISGGQPQHF. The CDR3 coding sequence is TGTGCCAGCAGCCGGATAAGCGGGGGGCAGCCCCAGCATTTT.